The rows below give T cell receptor beta chains drawn from one sample of a study of early T cells in non-severe SARS-CoV-2 infection. Each CDR3 protein is one row after TCRdb ran MiXCR on the 5' RACE reads. The sample contains more than 85,000 distinct CDR3 sequences, around an eighth of which appear only once. The sample here was whole blood, taken at baseline. These receptors all stem from an adult who was a healthcare worker with PCR-confirmed SARS-CoV-2 infection or an uninfected control (not recorded which). CDR3s include the opening cysteine and the closing phenylalanine or tryptophan. The order of the fields is V gene, J gene, D gene, clone size, CDR3 protein, CDR3 DNA. The D gene is left open where the match is weak. The size field is filled for only some rows; it gives once, few, many or a size class.

TRBV5-4,TRBJ2-7,.,.,CASSQGTDYEQYF,TGTGCCAGCAGCCAAGGGACGGACTACGAGCAGTACTTC
TRBV7-8,TRBJ2-7,TRBD2,few,CASSPRLAGVEGSYEQYF,TGTGCCAGCAGCCCCCGGCTAGCGGGAGTCGAAGGCTCCTACGAGCAGTACTTC
TRBV20-1,TRBJ2-1,.,.,CSARGGGRASYNEQFF,TGCAGTGCTAGAGGAGGAGGGAGAGCCTCCTACAATGAGCAGTTCTTC
TRBV20-1,TRBJ1-2,.,.,CSARAQTNYGYTF,TGCAGTGCTAGGGCACAGACTAACTATGGCTACACCTTC
TRBV7-9,TRBJ1-1,TRBD1,.,CASSPLGQGASNTEAFF,TGTGCCAGCAGCCCTTTAGGACAGGGGGCCTCGAACACTGAAGCTTTCTTT
TRBV6-1,TRBJ1-4,.,.,CASSPGASEKLFF,TGTGCCAGCAGCCCGGGGGCTAGTGAAAAACTGTTTTTT
TRBV5-1,TRBJ2-1,TRBD2,few,CASRLAGADNEQFF,TGCGCCAGCAGGTTAGCGGGGGCCGACAATGAGCAGTTCTTC
TRBV6-5,TRBJ2-3,.,once,CASSTVGTDTQYF,TGTGCCAGCAGCACAGTTGGCACAGATACGCAGTATTTT
TRBV6-2/TRBV6-3,TRBJ2-1,.,.,CASSYAPGSGGNEQFF,TGTGCCAGCAGTTACGCACCGGGGTCCGGCGGGAATGAGCAGTTCTTC
TRBV20-1,TRBJ2-3,TRBD1,.,CSASGAKGQMADTQYF,TGCAGTGCTAGCGGAGCTAAGGGACAGATGGCAGATACGCAGTATTTT
TRBV20-1,TRBJ1-1,TRBD1,few,CSARSRDRGTEAFF,TGCAGTGCTCGGTCCCGGGACAGGGGCACTGAAGCTTTCTTT
TRBV28,TRBJ1-6,.,few,CASSFGGSPLHF,TGTGCCAGCAGTTTTGGAGGCTCACCCCTCCACTTT
TRBV7-3,TRBJ2-3,TRBD2,.,CASSLSSGGRDTQYF,TGTGCCAGCAGCTTGAGTAGCGGGGGACGGGATACGCAGTATTTT
TRBV29-1,TRBJ1-1,.,few,CSVTADPNTEAFF,TGCAGCGTTACGGCGGACCCGAACACTGAAGCTTTCTTT
TRBV2,TRBJ2-7,TRBD2,.,CASRDASGGPYEQYF,TGTGCCAGCAGAGACGCTAGCGGGGGCCCCTACGAGCAGTACTTC
TRBV2,TRBJ2-2,.,few,CASSEGTVNTGELFF,TGTGCCAGCAGTGAAGGGACGGTGAACACCGGGGAGCTGTTTTTT
TRBV6-5,TRBJ2-5,TRBD2,.,CASSYSGARGGRETQYF,TGTGCCAGCAGTTACTCCGGGGCCCGGGGGGGGCGAGAGACCCAGTACTTC